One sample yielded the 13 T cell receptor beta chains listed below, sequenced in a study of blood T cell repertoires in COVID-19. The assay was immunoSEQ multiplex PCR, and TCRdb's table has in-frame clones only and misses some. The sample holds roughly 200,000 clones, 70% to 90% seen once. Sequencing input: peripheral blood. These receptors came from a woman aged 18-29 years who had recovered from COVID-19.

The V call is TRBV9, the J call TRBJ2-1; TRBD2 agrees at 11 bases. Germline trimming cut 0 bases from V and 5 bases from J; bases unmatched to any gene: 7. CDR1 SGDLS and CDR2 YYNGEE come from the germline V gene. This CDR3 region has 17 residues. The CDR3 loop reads CASSVALAGGINNEQFF. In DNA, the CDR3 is TGTGCCAGCAGCGTAGCGCTAGCGGGAGGTATTAACAATGAGCAGTTCTTC.

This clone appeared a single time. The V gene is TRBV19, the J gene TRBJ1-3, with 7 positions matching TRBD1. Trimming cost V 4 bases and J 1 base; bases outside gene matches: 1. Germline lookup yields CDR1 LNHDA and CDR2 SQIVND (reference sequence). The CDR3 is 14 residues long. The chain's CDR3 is CASSTQGSGNTIYF. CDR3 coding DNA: TGTGCCAGTAGTACACAGGGGTCTGGAAACACCATATATTTT.

Here the CDR3 DNA reads TGTGCCAGCAGTTACCCGCAGGCCACCTACGAGCAGTACTTC. This translates into CASSYPQATYEQYF. The rearrangement uses TRBV6-2 or TRBV6-3 and TRBJ2-7; no clear D gene. V lost 2 bases, J lost 2 bases, and 10 bases lay in between. This CDR3 has 14 amino acids. The V gene's germline CDR1 is MNHEY and CDR2 SVGEGT.

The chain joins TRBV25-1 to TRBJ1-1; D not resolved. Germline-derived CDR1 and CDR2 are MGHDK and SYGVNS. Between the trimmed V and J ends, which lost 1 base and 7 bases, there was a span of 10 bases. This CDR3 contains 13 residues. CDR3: CASSEFGLLEAFF. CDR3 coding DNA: TGTGCCAGCAGTGAATTCGGTTTACTTGAAGCTTTCTTT.

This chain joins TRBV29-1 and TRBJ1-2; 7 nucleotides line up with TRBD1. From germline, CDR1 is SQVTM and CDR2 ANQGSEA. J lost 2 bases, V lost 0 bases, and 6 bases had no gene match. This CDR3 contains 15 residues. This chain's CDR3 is CSVEEQGGPNYGYTF. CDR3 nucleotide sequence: TGCAGCGTTGAAGAGCAAGGGGGCCCAAACTATGGCTACACCTTC.

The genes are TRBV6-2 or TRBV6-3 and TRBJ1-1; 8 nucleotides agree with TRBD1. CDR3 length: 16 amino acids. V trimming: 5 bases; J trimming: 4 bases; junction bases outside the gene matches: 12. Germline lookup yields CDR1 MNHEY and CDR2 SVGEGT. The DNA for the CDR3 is TGTGCCAGCAGTCACCCTCGAGTGACAGGGGTCACTGAAGCTTTCTTT. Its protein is CASSHPRVTGVTEAFF.

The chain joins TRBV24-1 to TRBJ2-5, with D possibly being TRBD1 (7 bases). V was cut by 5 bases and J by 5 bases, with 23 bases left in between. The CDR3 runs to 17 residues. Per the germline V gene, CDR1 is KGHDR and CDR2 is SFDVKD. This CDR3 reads CATSGGARAGGFETQYF. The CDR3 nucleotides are TGTGCCACCAGTGGGGGGGCCAGGGCAGGGGGTTTTGAGACCCAGTACTTC.

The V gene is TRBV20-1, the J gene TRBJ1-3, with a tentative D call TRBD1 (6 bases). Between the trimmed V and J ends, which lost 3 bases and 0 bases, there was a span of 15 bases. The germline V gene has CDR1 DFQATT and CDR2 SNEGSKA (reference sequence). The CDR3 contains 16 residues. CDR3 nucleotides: TGCAGTGCTAGTGGTGCGGACAGACGCTCTGGAAACACCATATATTTT. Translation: CSASGADRRSGNTIYF.

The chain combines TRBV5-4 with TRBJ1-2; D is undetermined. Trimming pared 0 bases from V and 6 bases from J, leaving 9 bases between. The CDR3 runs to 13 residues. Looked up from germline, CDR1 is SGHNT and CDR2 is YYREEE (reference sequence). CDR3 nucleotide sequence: TGTGCCAGCAGCTTGGTCGGGTTTGATGGCTACACCTTC. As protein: CASSLVGFDGYTF.

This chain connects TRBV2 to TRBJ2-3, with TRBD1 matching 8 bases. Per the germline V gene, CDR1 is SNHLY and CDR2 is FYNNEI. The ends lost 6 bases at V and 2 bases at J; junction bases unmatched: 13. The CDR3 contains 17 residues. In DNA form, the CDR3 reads TGTGCCAGCAGCCGAGAGGGTACAGGGGGTCCCACAGATACGCAGTATTTT. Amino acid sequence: CASSREGTGGPTDTQYF.

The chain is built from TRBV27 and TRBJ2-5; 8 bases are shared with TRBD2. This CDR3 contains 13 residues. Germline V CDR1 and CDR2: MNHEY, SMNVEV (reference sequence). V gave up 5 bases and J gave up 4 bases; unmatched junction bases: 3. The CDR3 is CASSHREGETQYF. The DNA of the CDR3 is TGTGCCAGCAGTCATCGGGAGGGAGAGACCCAGTACTTC.

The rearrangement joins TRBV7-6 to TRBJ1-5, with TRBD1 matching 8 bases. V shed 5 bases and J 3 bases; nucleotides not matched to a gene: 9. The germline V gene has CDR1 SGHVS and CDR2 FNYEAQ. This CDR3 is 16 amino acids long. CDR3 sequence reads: CASSPGQGRINQPQHF. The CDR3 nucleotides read TGTGCCAGCAGCCCCGGACAGGGTAGGATCAATCAGCCCCAGCATTTT.

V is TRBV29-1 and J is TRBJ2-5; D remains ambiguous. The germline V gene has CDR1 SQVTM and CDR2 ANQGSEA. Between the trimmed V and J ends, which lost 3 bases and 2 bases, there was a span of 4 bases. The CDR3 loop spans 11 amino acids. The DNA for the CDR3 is TGCAGCGTTGAGAGTCAAGAGACCCAGTACTTC. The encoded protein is CSVESQETQYF. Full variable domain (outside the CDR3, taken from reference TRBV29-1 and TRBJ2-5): SAVISQKPSRDICQRGTSLTIQCQVDSQVTMMFWYRQQPGQSLTLIATANQGSEATYESGFVIDKFPISRPNLTFSTLTVSNMSPEDSSIYLCSVESQETQYFGPGTRLLVL.